What follows are 13 T cell receptor beta chains derived from one specimen sequenced in a study of T cell repertoires in cytomegalovirus infection. Using its own MiXCR run on the reads, TCRdb lists one record per CDR3 protein. Of roughly 110,000 distinct CDR3 sequences in the sample, around 10% are singletons; the top ten hold roughly 31%. These TCRs' antigens remain unknown. Sequencing was performed on PBMCs, sequenced either directly or after in vitro stimulation (not recorded which). The receptor set was obtained from a human donor in good health (CMV status not recorded). Some clones in this sample may be carry-over from other donors' samples.

The chain carries TRBV11-2 and TRBJ2-1, with a possible D match to TRBD2 (6 bases). The CDR3 sequence is 15 residues long. The V end lost 7 bases, the J end lost 1 base, and 14 bases lay between the germline ends. Germline V gene sequence: CDR1 SGHAT, CDR2 FQNNGV. The CDR3 spells CASTIMEGSYNEQFF. The CDR3 DNA sequence: TGTGCCAGCACCATCATGGAGGGGTCCTACAATGAGCAGTTCTTC.

The rearrangement uses TRBV6-5 and TRBJ1-2, with D hard to call. The CDR3 is 12 residues long. Trimming removed 8 bases from V and 8 bases from J, with 15 bases in between. CDR1 MNHEY and CDR2 SVGAGI come from the germline V gene. The CDR3 is CASSGQDDGYTF. In DNA form, the CDR3 reads TGTGCCAGCTCCGGCCAGGACGACGGCTACACCTTC.

This chain connects TRBV5-4 to TRBJ2-2; no clear D gene. This CDR3 is 16 amino acids long. Germline assignment: CDR1 SGHNT and CDR2 YYREEE (reference sequence). The ends were cut back, 4 bases at V and 4 bases at J, with 17 bases in the middle. The CDR3 spells CASSLMGELVTGELFF. CDR3 DNA: TGTGCCAGCAGCCTAATGGGTGAATTGGTCACCGGGGAGCTGTTTTTT.

This clonotype has ten or more counts. The chain combines TRBV11-3 with TRBJ1-1; TRBD1 might be the D (5 bases). The CDR3 has 15 residues. Germline lookup yields CDR1 SGHNT and CDR2 YENEEA. V was clipped by 1 base and J by 8 bases, with 17 bases between them. The CDR3 region is CASSLGGTGRAEAFF. As DNA, the CDR3 is TGTGCCAGCAGCTTAGGAGGCACAGGTCGCGCCGAAGCTTTCTTT.

The chain combines TRBV9 with TRBJ2-1; no definite D call. Germline CDR1 and CDR2: SGDLS and YYNGEE. There are 16 residues in the CDR3. Between the trimmed V and J ends, which lost 0 bases and 11 bases, there was a span of 21 bases. The CDR3 sequence: CASSVDPSLGQGKQFF. The CDR3 region has the DNA TGTGCCAGCAGCGTAGATCCAAGTCTAGGGCAAGGAAAGCAGTTCTTC.

The genes are TRBV7-6 and TRBJ1-3; weak D call: TRBD1 (5 bases). The germline V gene has CDR1 SGHVS and CDR2 FNYEAQ. The CDR3 runs 14 residues. With 5 bases removed from V and 9 bases from J, the gap between germline ends came to 17 bases. The CDR3 loop is CASSQPGQAVTIYF. DNA for the CDR3: TGTGCCAGCAGCCAGCCCGGACAAGCGGTCACCATATATTTT.

This chain connects TRBV18 to TRBJ2-2; D gene unclear. Germline V gives CDR1 KGHSH, CDR2 LQKENI. CDR3 size: 18 residues. Between the trimmed V and J ends, which lost 4 bases and 0 bases, there was a span of 18 bases. CDR3 amino acids: CASSLKALMHTNTGELFF. CDR3 in DNA: TGTGCCAGCTCACTAAAGGCTCTGATGCATACGAACACCGGGGAGCTGTTTTTT. The full variable domain, with the rest looked up from reference TRBV18 and TRBJ2-2, is NAGVMQNPRHLVRRRGQEARLRCSPMKGHSHVYWYRQLPEEGLKFMVYLQKENIIDESGMPKERFSAEFPKEGPSILRIQQVVRGDSAAYFCASSLKALMHTNTGELFFGEGSRLTVL.

This chain connects TRBV5-1 to TRBJ2-1, with 7 positions matching TRBD1. Germline trimming cut 4 bases from V and 4 bases from J; bases unmatched to any gene: 8. The germline gives CDR1 SGHRS, CDR2 YFSETQ. There are 15 residues in the CDR3. CDR3 sequence: CASSKPGQNYNEQFF. As DNA, the CDR3 is TGCGCCAGCAGCAAGCCGGGACAGAATTACAATGAGCAGTTCTTC.

The chain links TRBV7-2 to TRBJ1-1, with D unclear. V was shortened by 0 bases and J by 8 bases, with 10 bases between the two germline ends. Looked up from germline, CDR1 is SGHTA and CDR2 is FQGNSA. This CDR3 has 13 amino acids. CDR3 DNA sequence: TGTGCCAGCAGCTTAGCTTCACCAATCGAAGCTTTCTTT. Translation: CASSLASPIEAFF. Filled out from reference TRBV7-2 and TRBJ1-1, the complete variable domain reads GAGVSQSPSNKVTEKGKDVELRCDPISGHTALYWYRQSLGQGLEFLIYFQGNSAPDKSGLPSDRFSAERTGGSVSTLTIQRTQQEDSAVYLCASSLASPIEAFFGQGTRLTVV.

This clonotype was observed many times. The chain combines TRBV20-1 with TRBJ1-6; D possibly corresponds to TRBD1 (6 bases). Germline-derived CDR1 and CDR2 are DFQATT and SNEGSKA (reference sequence). The CDR3 totals 15 residues. V shed 6 bases and J shed 0 bases, with 12 bases lying between them. The CDR3 loop is CSAQQGGSYNSPLHF. The CDR3 DNA follows: TGCAGTGCACAACAGGGAGGCTCCTATAATTCACCCCTCCACTTT.

V usage is TRBV18 and J usage is TRBJ2-1, with D tentatively TRBD1 (6 bases). Germline CDR1 reads KGHSH; CDR2 reads LQKENI. CDR3 length: 18 residues. V was trimmed by 4 bases and J by 0 bases, leaving 19 bases between them. The CDR3 protein is CASSLKTPQGTSYNEQFF. CDR3 nucleotides: TGTGCCAGCTCACTCAAGACACCGCAGGGGACCTCCTACAATGAGCAGTTCTTC. Complete variable domain (other parts from reference TRBV18 and TRBJ2-1): NAGVMQNPRHLVRRRGQEARLRCSPMKGHSHVYWYRQLPEEGLKFMVYLQKENIIDESGMPKERFSAEFPKEGPSILRIQQVVRGDSAAYFCASSLKTPQGTSYNEQFFGPGTRLTVL.

This clonotype was seen many times. This chain connects TRBV2 to TRBJ2-7; TRBD1 matches 11 bases. The trim removed 4 bases at V and 5 bases at J, leaving 10 bases unmatched. The length of the CDR3 is 16 residues. CDR1 and CDR2 (germline): SNHLY, FYNNEI. Here the CDR3 DNA reads TGTGCCAGCAGTGTTAGCCGGGACAGGGGGGTCAACGAGCAGTACTTC. It specifies CASSVSRDRGVNEQYF.

At least ten counts were recorded for this clonotype. The chain links TRBV7-2 to TRBJ2-3; D call uncertain. There are 11 residues in the CDR3. V shed 5 bases and J shed 6 bases, with 6 bases lying between them. The V gene's germline CDR1 is SGHTA and CDR2 FQGNSA. The CDR3 protein is CASSPRDTQYF. In DNA form, the CDR3 reads TGTGCCAGCAGCCCCCGGGATACGCAGTATTTT.